This entry describes one T cell receptor (beta chain). TCRdb's copy holds only in-frame clones and misses some; the assay was immunoSEQ multiplex PCR. The sample lists a few hundred thousand clones; roughly 94% were seen once. Germline loops: CDR1 LGHNA, CDR2 YSLEER. This CDR3 is 15 amino acids long. With 1 base removed from V and 8 bases from J, the gap between germline ends came to 15 bases. These data belong to a study of shared T cell receptors in the human thymus. The chain is built from TRBV4-3 and TRBJ2-1; weak D call: TRBD2 (6 bases). The origin of this receptor is a human donor. Sequencing was done on a sample of thymocytes. The CDR3 region has the DNA TGCGCCAGCAGCCAAGGGGTGTGGGAGGATCATGAGCAGTTCTTC. Amino acids: CASSQGVWEDHEQFF.